This T cell receptor beta chain was identified during a study of response to subunit inactivated influenza vaccine. TCRdb redid the calling of the RT-PCR reads with MiXCR, one entry per CDR3 protein. The profile covers approximately 520,000 distinct CDR3 sequences, with 16% appearing a single time and less than 4% taken by the ten largest. The CDR3 contains 14 residues. Trimming pared 4 bases from V and 6 bases from J, leaving 15 bases between. Per germline, CDR1 LGHNA and CDR2 YSLEER. The chain uses TRBV4-3 and TRBJ1-2, with D uncertain. The sample consisted of CD4+ T cells sorted from PBMCs, taken around 2 years after vaccination. The clonotype originates from a man between 45 and 75 years old who received an inactivated influenza vaccine. In DNA, the CDR3 is TGCGCCAGCAGCCCACCGGGAGTTGGGAATGGCTACACCTTC. This sequence encodes CASSPPGVGNGYTF.